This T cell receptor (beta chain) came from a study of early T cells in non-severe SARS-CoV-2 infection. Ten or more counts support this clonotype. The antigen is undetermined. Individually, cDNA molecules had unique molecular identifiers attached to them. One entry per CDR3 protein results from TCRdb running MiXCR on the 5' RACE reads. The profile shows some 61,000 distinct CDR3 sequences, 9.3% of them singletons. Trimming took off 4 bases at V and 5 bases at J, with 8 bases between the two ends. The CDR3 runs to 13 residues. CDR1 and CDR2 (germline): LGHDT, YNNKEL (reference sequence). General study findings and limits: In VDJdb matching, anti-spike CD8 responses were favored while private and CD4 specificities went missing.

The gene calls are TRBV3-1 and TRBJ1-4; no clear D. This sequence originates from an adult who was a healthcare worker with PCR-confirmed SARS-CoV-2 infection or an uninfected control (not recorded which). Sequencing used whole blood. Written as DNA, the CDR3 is TGTGCCAGCAGCCCGAGAGGGAATGAAAAACTGTTTTTT. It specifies CASSPRGNEKLFF.